This T cell receptor (beta chain) was profiled in a study of blood T cells in healthy people across ages. Through a sample-barcoded 5' primer and a J-beta primer mix, a second PCR was run for roughly 7 to 11 cycles. TCRdb reprocessed the 5' RACE reads via MiXCR and lists one record per CDR3 protein. The sample contains about 1,600,000 distinct CDR3 sequences, roughly 40% of which appear only once. The CDR3 is 18 residues long. The V gene end was trimmed by 2 bases and the J gene end by 2 bases; junction bases not matched to a gene: 13. The TCR originated in a woman under 30 in good health. The V gene is TRBV12-3 or TRBV12-4, the J gene TRBJ2-3, with TRBD2 matching 7 bases. The specimen was blood. CDR3 coding DNA: TGTGCCAGCAGTTTACCTACGTTTCTAGCGGAGGACACAGATACGCAGTATTTT. This gives the protein CASSLPTFLAEDTDTQYF.